This section outlines one T cell receptor (beta chain) sequence together with its context. This sample is drawn from a study of blood T cell repertoires in COVID-19. Turning to the study itself: Samples of COVID-19 (acute and convalescent) were obtained from the United States, Italy and Spain.

Individuals drawn from 20 to 30 US areas were about 18 to 89 years old. Cohorts were assigned according to the clinical history that participants reported. Some clones are missing from TCRdb's copy, which holds only in-frame ones; the method was immunoSEQ multiplex PCR. The table shows 200,000 to 250,000 clones, with 75% to 85% occurring only once. This CDR3 is 15 amino acids long. V was cut by 5 bases and J by 2 bases, with 15 bases left in between. Germline V gene sequence: CDR1 SGHNT, CDR2 YENEEA. The specimen was PBMCs or T cells enriched from blood (not recorded which). The chain couples TRBV11-3 to TRBJ2-5, with a weak D call TRBD2 (6 bases). This receptor was identified in a woman in her thirties or forties with acute COVID-19. CDR3 bases: TGTGCCAGCAGCGCCACAGGACTACATCAAGAGACCCAGTACTTC. Translated, it gives CASSATGLHQETQYF.